These 5 T cell receptor beta chains came from one sample sequenced in a study of patients and donors after allogeneic stem cell transplantation. TCRdb recomputed calls from the RT-PCR reads with MiXCR, one row per CDR3 protein. The sample yields 410,000 or so distinct CDR3 sequences, around 16% seen once. The source material was blood, either unsorted or a sorted T cell fraction (not recorded which). The source is a human donor who was either an allogeneic HSCT recipient or a stem cell or donor lymphocyte infusion donor (not recorded which). It is not recorded whose cells these are; they may come from a transplant donor.

CDR3 amino acids: CASSPRDSHNEQFF. The CDR3 DNA sequence: TGTGCCAGCTCACCCCGGGACAGCCACAATGAGCAGTTCTTC. This chain joins TRBV18 and TRBJ2-1; 7 bases fit TRBD1. Germline CDR1 KGHSH, CDR2 LQKENI. Germline trimming cut 3 bases from V and 5 bases from J; bases unmatched to any gene: 4. CDR3 length: 14 amino acids. The whole variable domain, filled in from reference TRBV18 and TRBJ2-1, reads NAGVMQNPRHLVRRRGQEARLRCSPMKGHSHVYWYRQLPEEGLKFMVYLQKENIIDESGMPKERFSAEFPKEGPSILRIQQVVRGDSAAYFCASSPRDSHNEQFFGPGTRLTVL.

The V gene is TRBV7-8, the J gene TRBJ2-3; TRBD2 might be the D (6 bases). V lost 1 base, J lost 0 bases, and 14 bases lay in between. In germline, CDR1 is SGHVS, CDR2 FQNEAQ. The CDR3 runs to 17 residues. The CDR3 reads CASSLDMEGGSTDTQYF. The CDR3 bases are TGTGCCAGCAGCTTAGATATGGAGGGCGGGAGCACAGATACGCAGTATTTT. Looking up the rest from reference TRBV7-8 and TRBJ2-3 gives the full variable domain: GAGVSQSPRYKVAKRGQDVALRCDPISGHVSLFWYQQALGQGPEFLTYFQNEAQLDKSGLPSDRFFAERPEGSVSTLKIQRTQQEDSAVYLCASSLDMEGGSTDTQYFGPGTRLTVL.

The CDR3 here is CASSMGQYDQHF. CDR3 coding DNA: TGTGCCAGTAGTATGGGACAGTACGACCAGCATTTT. This chain joins TRBV19 and TRBJ1-5; 7 bases line up with TRBD1. Germline CDR1 is LNHDA and CDR2 is SQIVND (reference sequence). This CDR3 comprises 12 residues. V lost 3 bases, J lost 12 bases, and 5 bases stayed unmatched.

The chain joins TRBV6-1 to TRBJ2-7, with a weak D call TRBD2 (5 bases). The V end lost 6 bases, the J end lost 3 bases, and 21 bases lay between the germline ends. The length of the CDR3 is 16 residues. CDR1 and CDR2 from the germline V gene are MNHNS and SASEGT. CDR3 sequence: CASRAGFQRAIYEQYF. The CDR3 DNA follows: TGTGCCAGCAGGGCCGGCTTTCAGAGGGCGATCTACGAGCAGTACTTC.

This clonotype was observed a few times. The chain joins TRBV4-3 to TRBJ2-2; 13 nucleotides line up with TRBD2. The CDR3 runs to 20 residues. V gave up 4 bases and J gave up 2 bases; unmatched junction bases: 13. Germline V gene lookup returns CDR1 LGHNA and CDR2 YSLEER. CDR3 in amino acids: CASSRIRLAGGLANTGELFF. The CDR3 nucleotides are TGCGCCAGCAGCCGGATCCGACTAGCGGGGGGCCTGGCTAACACCGGGGAGCTGTTTTTT.